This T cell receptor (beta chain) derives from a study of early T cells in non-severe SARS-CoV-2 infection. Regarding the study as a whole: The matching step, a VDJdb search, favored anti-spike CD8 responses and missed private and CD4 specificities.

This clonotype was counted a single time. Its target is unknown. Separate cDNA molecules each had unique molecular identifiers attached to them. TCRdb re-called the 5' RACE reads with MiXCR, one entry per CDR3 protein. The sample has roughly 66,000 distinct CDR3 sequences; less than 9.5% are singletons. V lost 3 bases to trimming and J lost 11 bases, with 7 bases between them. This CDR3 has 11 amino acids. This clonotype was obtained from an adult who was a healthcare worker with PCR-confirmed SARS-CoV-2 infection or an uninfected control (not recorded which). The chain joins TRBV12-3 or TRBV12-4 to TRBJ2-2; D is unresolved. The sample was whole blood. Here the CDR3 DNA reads TGTGCCAGCAGTTTCCACCGTGAGCTGTTTTTT. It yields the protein CASSFHRELFF.